One and the same sample provided the 2 T cell receptor beta chains below, sequenced in a study of immune cell composition in non-small cell lung cancer. Repertoires were generated with immunoSEQ multiplex PCR, while TCRdb's copy carries only in-frame clones and drops some. The profile shows roughly 10,000 clones, around 64% of them singletons. Input material: lung tumor tissue. All receptors derive from a human donor with non-small cell lung cancer.

This clone was counted a few times. The CDR3 spells CSVDRGRTGELFF. The DNA of the CDR3 is TGCAGCGTTGACAGGGGGCGCACCGGGGAGCTGTTTTTT. The chain couples TRBV29-1 to TRBJ2-2, with 8 nucleotides matching TRBD1. This CDR3 has 13 amino acids. Germline V gene data show CDR1 as SQVTM and CDR2 as ANQGSEA. The J segment lost 4 bases and the V segment lost 3 bases, leaving 1 base of the junction unmatched.

The chain uses TRBV10-3 and TRBJ2-7, with no clear D. Trimming took off 3 bases at V and 3 bases at J, with 15 bases between the two ends. Germline V lookup: CDR1 ENHRY, CDR2 SYGVKD. The length of the CDR3 is 15 residues. CDR3 amino acids: CAISDRPLGVYEQYF. CDR3 coding DNA: TGTGCCATCAGTGATCGTCCTCTAGGCGTCTACGAGCAGTACTTC.